One sample yielded the 4 T cell receptor beta chains listed below, sequenced in a study of graft-versus-host responses after intestinal transplantation. Using immunoSEQ multiplex PCR, the repertoire was profiled, and TCRdb retains in-frame clones only, with some absent. The sample records around 100,000 clones, roughly 84% being singletons. Their target antigens are unknown. Sequencing used unstimulated CD4+ T cells sorted from spleen or lymph node cells, obtained before transplant. These TCRs come from a human donor who was the organ donor for an intestinal transplant.

V gene TRBV28 combines with J gene TRBJ1-4; D not certain. The V gene lost 4 bases and the J gene lost 11 bases, with 8 bases spanning the gap. The CDR3 is 11 residues long. Germline assignment: CDR1 MDHEN and CDR2 SYDVKM. The CDR3 nucleotides read TGTGCCAGCAGTTCTGTGGGCAAACTGTTTTTT. Its protein product is CASSSVGKLFF. Full variable domain (outside the CDR3, taken from reference TRBV28 and TRBJ1-4): DVKVTQSSRYLVKRTGEKVFLECVQDMDHENMFWYRQDPGLGLRLIYFSYDVKMKEKGDIPEGYSVSREKKERFSLILESASTNQTSMYLCASSSVGKLFFGSGTQLSVL.

The chain employs TRBV29-1 and TRBJ2-5; 7 nucleotides align to TRBD2. CDR3 size: 13 residues. J lost 2 bases, V lost 3 bases, and 3 bases had no gene match. Germline values: CDR1 SQVTM, CDR2 ANQGSEA. The CDR3 coding sequence is TGCAGCGTTGACGGGGGGATGCAAGAGACCCAGTACTTC. It yields the protein CSVDGGMQETQYF.

A single count supports this clone. This chain uses TRBV5-4 with TRBJ1-1; D possibly corresponds to TRBD1 (5 bases). The CDR3 runs to 14 residues. CDR1 is SGHNT and CDR2 is YYREEE in the germline V gene (reference sequence). The V end was cut by 5 bases, the J end by 1 base, with 12 bases between. The CDR3 nucleotides read TGTGCCAGCAGGACTGGTGGGGCGAACACTGAAGCTTTCTTT. Encoded protein: CASRTGGANTEAFF.

The chain joins TRBV2 to TRBJ1-1; 11 bases agree with TRBD1. Trimming took 6 bases from V and 5 from J; bases not matched to a gene: 11. Germline CDR1 reads SNHLY; CDR2 reads FYNNEI. CDR3 length: 16 amino acids. CDR3 nucleotides: TGTGCCAGCAGATACGGACAGGGGGCAATGGGTACTGAAGCTTTCTTT. Residues: CASRYGQGAMGTEAFF.